Sequencing of this T cell receptor (beta chain) was carried out in a study of PD-1 blockade in classical Hodgkin lymphoma. Study-level points and caveats: Patients starting nivolumab less than 1 year after ASCT had lower diversity and were excluded from later analyses. A reduction in baseline TCR diversity was reportedly seen in newly diagnosed patients relative to healthy donors.

Here immunoSEQ multiplex PCR was the method, and the copy in TCRdb shows in-frame clones only, minus some. This table has tens of thousands of clones, approximately 78% appearing once. Turning to this clone: Its antigen is not identified.

V lost 5 bases and J 1 base, leaving 11 bases between the germline ends. Per germline, CDR1 SEHNR and CDR2 FQNEAQ (reference sequence). CDR3 length: 14 amino acids. Relapse after autologous stem cell transplantation occurred in every patient, and brentuximab vedotin exposure varied. The receptor comes from a human donor with classical Hodgkin lymphoma. The chain joins TRBV7-9 to TRBJ1-1, with D unclear. The sequencing used peripheral blood mononuclear cells (PBMCs), collected before the second cycle of nivolumab. The CDR3 DNA reads as TGTGCCAGCAGCCTTAACGTGGGGAACACTGAAGCTTTCTTT. Encoded protein: CASSLNVGNTEAFF.